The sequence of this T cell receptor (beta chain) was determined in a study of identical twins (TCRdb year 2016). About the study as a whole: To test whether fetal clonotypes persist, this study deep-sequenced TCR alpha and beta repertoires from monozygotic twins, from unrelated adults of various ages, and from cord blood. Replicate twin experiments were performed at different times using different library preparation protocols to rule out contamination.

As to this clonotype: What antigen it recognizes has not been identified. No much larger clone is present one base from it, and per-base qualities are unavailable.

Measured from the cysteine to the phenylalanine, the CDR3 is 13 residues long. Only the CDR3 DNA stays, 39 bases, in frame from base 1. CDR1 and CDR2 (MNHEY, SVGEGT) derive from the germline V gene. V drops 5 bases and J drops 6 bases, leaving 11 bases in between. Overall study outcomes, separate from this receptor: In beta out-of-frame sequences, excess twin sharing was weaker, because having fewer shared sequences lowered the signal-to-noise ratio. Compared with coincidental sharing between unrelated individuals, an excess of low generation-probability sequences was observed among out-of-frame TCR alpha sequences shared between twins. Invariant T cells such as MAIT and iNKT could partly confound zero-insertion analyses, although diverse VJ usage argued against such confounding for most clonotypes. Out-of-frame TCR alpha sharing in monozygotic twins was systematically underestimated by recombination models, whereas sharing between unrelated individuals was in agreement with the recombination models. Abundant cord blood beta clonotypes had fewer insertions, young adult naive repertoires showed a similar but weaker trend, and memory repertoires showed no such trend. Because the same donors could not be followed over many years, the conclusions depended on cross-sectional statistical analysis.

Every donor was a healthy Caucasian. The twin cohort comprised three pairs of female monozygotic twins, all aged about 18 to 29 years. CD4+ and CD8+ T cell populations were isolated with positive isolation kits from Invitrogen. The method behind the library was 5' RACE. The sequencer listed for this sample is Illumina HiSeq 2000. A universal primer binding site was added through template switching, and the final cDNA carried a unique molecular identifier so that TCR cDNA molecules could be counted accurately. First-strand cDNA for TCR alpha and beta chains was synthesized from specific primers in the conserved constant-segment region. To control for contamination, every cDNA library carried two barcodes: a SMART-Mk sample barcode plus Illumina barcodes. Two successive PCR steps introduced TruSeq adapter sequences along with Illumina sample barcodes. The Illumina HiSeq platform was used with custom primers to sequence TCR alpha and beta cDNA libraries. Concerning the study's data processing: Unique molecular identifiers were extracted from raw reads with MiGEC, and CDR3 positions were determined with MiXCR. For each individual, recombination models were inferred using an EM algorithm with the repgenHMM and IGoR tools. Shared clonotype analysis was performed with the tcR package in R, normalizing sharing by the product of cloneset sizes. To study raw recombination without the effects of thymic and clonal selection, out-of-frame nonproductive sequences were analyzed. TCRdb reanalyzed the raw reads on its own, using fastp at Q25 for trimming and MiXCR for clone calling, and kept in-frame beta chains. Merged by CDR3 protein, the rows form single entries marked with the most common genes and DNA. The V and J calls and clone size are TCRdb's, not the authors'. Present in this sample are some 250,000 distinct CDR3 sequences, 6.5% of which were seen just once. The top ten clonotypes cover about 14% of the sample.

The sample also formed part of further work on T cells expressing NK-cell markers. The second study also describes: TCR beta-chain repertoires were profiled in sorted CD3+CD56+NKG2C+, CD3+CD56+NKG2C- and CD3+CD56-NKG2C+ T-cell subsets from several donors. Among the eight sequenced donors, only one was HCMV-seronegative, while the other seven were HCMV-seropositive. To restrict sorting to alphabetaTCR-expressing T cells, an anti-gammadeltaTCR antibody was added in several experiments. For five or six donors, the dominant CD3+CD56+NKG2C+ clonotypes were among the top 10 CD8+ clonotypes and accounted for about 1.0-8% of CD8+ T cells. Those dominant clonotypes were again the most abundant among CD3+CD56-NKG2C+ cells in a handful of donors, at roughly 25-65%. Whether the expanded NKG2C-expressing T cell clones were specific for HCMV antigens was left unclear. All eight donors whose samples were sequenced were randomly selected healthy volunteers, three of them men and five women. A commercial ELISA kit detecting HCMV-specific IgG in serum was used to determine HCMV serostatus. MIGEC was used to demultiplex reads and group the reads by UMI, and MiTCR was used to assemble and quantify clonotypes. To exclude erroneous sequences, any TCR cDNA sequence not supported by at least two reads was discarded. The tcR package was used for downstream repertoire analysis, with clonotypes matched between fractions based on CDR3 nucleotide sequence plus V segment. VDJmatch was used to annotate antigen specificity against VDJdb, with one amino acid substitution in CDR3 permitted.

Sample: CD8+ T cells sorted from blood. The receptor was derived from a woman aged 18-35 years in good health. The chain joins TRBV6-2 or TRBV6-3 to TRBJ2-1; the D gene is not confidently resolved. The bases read TGTGCCAGCAGTACCACCGACCGCAATGAGCAGTTCTTC. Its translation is CASSTTDRNEQFF.